These 14 T cell receptor beta chains originate from one sample sequenced in a study of blood T cells in healthy people across ages. Using a J-beta primer mix together with a sample-barcoded 5' primer, a second PCR was run for about 6 to 12 cycles. TCRdb reprocessed the 5' RACE reads via MiXCR and lists one record per CDR3 protein. Seen here are 1.8 million or so distinct CDR3 sequences, roughly two fifths observed once, and the top ten hold roughly 24%. The sample consisted of blood. All receptors derive from a human donor in good health.

This clonotype was counted between two and nine times. The chain couples TRBV7-9 to TRBJ2-1; 10 bases fit TRBD2. The CDR3 loop spans 13 amino acids. Trimming at V came to 8 bases and at J to 4 bases, leaving 2 bases not matched to a gene. Germline V gives CDR1 SEHNR, CDR2 FQNEAQ (reference sequence). CDR3 region: CASGTSEYNEQFF. The CDR3 region has the DNA TGTGCCAGCGGGACTAGCGAGTACAATGAGCAGTTCTTC.

This rearrangement joins TRBV12-3 or TRBV12-4 to TRBJ2-7; D is undetermined. V was cut by 6 bases and J by 0 bases, with 15 bases left in between. CDR3 size: 15 residues. The CDR3, as DNA: TGTGCCAGCAGCCAAGTTGATGATCCCTCCTACGAGCAGTACTTC. Translating it yields CASSQVDDPSYEQYF.

The chain joins TRBV7-2 to TRBJ2-7, with 9 bases aligning to TRBD1. The CDR3 sequence is 19 residues long. Germline V lookup: CDR1 SGHTA, CDR2 FQGNSA. J lost 4 bases, V lost 4 bases, and 20 bases had no gene match. CDR3 sequence (DNA): TGTGCCAGCAGCTCTCAACCCGGGACAGGGTGGGACCTTGAATACGAGCAGTACTTC. Amino acids: CASSSQPGTGWDLEYEQYF.

Regarding this clonotype: This may come from a read error, since a much larger clone is one base off. V usage is TRBV7-2 and J usage is TRBJ2-5; 10 nucleotides agree with TRBD2. The germline V gene has CDR1 SGHTA and CDR2 FQGNSA. Trimming took 0 bases from V and 3 from J; bases not matched to a gene: 1. The CDR3 spans 15 residues. CDR3 in DNA: TGTGCCAGCAGCTTAGCCCTAGCGGGGGAAGAGACCCAGTACTTC. Translating gives CASSLALAGEETQYF.

This clonotype has more than one count but fewer than ten. One base away lies a much larger clone, so this may be a sequencing read error. The rearrangement joins TRBV6-2 or TRBV6-3 to TRBJ1-2, with a tentative D call TRBD1 (6 bases). V was pared by 6 bases and J by 2 bases, with 19 bases between. There are 16 residues in the CDR3. Per the germline V gene, CDR1 is MNHEY and CDR2 is SVGEGT. The CDR3 DNA sequence: TGTGCCAGCAGCAAATCCGGCGACAGGCTCAACTATGGCTACACCTTC. Translating it yields CASSKSGDRLNYGYTF.

The chain is built from TRBV6-5 and TRBJ2-1; D ambiguous. The V end was cut by 1 base, the J end by 5 bases, with 6 bases between. Germline CDR1 and CDR2: MNHEY and SVGAGI. The CDR3 runs 13 residues. CDR3 in DNA: TGTGCCAGCAGTTACTTTACGGACAATGAGCAGTTCTTC. It is translated as CASSYFTDNEQFF.

This clonotype was detected a few times. The genes are TRBV2 and TRBJ1-5; D is unclear. The CDR3 totals 13 residues. CDR1 is SNHLY, CDR2 FYNNEI, per germline. V dropped 3 bases and J dropped 6 bases, with 9 bases sitting between them. CDR3 nucleotide sequence: TGTGCCAGCAGTGATTTTATTGGTCAGCCCCAGCATTTT. Its protein product is CASSDFIGQPQHF.

The V call is TRBV7-9, the J call TRBJ1-6, with D possibly TRBD1 on 6 matching bases. Germline V gene data show CDR1 as SEHNR and CDR2 as FQNEAQ (reference sequence). Deletions cut 1 base from V and 9 bases from J, with 22 bases between. The CDR3 totals 18 residues. CDR3 amino acids: CASSLGRVLQGVGSPLHF. DNA for the CDR3: TGTGCCAGCAGCTTAGGTCGAGTTCTACAGGGAGTGGGTTCACCCCTCCACTTT.

The chain carries TRBV7-3 and TRBJ2-2, with a possible D match to TRBD1 (6 bases). Germline-derived CDR1 and CDR2 are SGHTA and FQGTGA. The V and J ends lost 4 bases and 5 bases respectively, with 11 bases between them. The CDR3 is 14 residues long. CDR3 DNA: TGTGCCAGCAGCTCGGAACAGGGAACCGGGGAGCTGTTTTTT. This gives the protein CASSSEQGTGELFF.

This clonotype was detected a few times. The chain has TRBV7-9 and TRBJ1-2; possibly TRBD1 for D (6 bases). The CDR3 covers 12 residues. Trimming took off 4 bases at V and 13 bases at J, with 16 bases between the two ends. The germline V gene encodes CDR1 SEHNR and CDR2 FQNEAQ (reference sequence). CDR3 DNA sequence: TGTGCCAGCAGCTCCGTACGGACAGCTTCCACCTTC. Amino acids: CASSSVRTASTF.

The V call is TRBV20-1, the J call TRBJ2-7, with unresolved D. Trimming left V 0 bases short and J 2 bases short, with 17 bases between. Germline CDR1 DFQATT, CDR2 SNEGSKA (reference sequence). The CDR3 length is 16 residues. The CDR3 DNA follows: TGCAGTGCTAGAGATATTCAGCGACCGCTCACCTACGAGCAGTACTTC. Translated: CSARDIQRPLTYEQYF.

Ten or more counts support this clonotype. The V gene is TRBV27, the J gene TRBJ1-2; D uncertain. The CDR3 is 17 amino acids. In germline, CDR1 is MNHEY, CDR2 SMNVEV (reference sequence). With 7 bases removed from V and 3 bases from J, the gap between germline ends came to 24 bases. The CDR3: CASNKQYQGVVHYGYTF. CDR3 in DNA: TGTGCCAGCAACAAACAGTACCAAGGTGTCGTCCACTATGGCTACACCTTC.

V and J are TRBV20-1 and TRBJ2-1, with D possibly called TRBD1 or TRBD2 (6 bases each). Trimming took off 1 base at V and 2 bases at J, with 15 bases between the two ends. Per germline, CDR1 DFQATT and CDR2 SNEGSKA (reference sequence). The CDR3 has 16 amino acids. The CDR3: CSARVGGGTTYNEQFF. CDR3 bases: TGCAGTGCTAGAGTTGGGGGCGGGACAACCTACAATGAGCAGTTCTTC.

This clonotype was counted between two and nine times. The rearrangement joins TRBV7-3 to TRBJ2-4; tentative D call: TRBD2 (6 bases). This CDR3 spans 14 amino acids. Trimming took off 4 bases at V and 4 bases at J, with 11 bases between the two ends. Germline-derived CDR1 and CDR2 are SGHTA and FQGTGA. The CDR3 DNA is TGTGCCAGCAGCTATGCAGGAGGGAAAAACATTCAGTACTTC. Protein sequence: CASSYAGGKNIQYF.